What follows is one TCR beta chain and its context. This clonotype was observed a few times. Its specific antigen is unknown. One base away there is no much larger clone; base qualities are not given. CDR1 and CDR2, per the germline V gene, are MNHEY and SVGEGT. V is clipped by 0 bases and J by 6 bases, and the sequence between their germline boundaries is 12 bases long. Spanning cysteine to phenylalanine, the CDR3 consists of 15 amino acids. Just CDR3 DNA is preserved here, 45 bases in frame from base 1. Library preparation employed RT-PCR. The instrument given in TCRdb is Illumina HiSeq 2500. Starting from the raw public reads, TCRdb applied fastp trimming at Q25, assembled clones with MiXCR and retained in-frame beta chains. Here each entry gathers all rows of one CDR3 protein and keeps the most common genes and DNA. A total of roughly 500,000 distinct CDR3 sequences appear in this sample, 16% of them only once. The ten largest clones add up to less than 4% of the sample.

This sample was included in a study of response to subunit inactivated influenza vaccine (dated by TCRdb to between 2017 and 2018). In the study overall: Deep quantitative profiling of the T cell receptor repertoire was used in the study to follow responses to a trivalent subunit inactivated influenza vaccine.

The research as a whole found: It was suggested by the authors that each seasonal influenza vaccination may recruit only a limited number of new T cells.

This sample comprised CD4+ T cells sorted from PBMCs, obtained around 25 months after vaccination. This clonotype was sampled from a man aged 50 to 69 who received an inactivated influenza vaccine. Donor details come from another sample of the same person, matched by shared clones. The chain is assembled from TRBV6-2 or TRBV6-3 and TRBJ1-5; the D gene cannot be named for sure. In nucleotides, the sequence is TGTGCCAGCAGTTACTCGAGAGGGTCGGGTCAGCCCCAGCATTTT. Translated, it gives CASSYSRGSGQPQHF.